This is a list of T cell receptor beta chains from one sample in a study of brain T cells in children with intractable seizures. The method was immunoSEQ multiplex PCR; TCRdb's version includes in-frame clones alone and lacks a portion of them. The sample includes 340,000 or so clones, over 90% of them seen just once. The material was peripheral blood, obtained roughly 5 months after surgery. The source is a boy less than two years old with tuberous sclerosis and intractable seizures. CDR3s include the opening cysteine and the closing phenylalanine or tryptophan. A D gene is named only where the DNA matches it firmly. The size of a clone is reported for some rows only, either as once, few or many, or as a class for expanded clones.

D,V,size,J,length,CDR3,DNA
-,TRBV10-3,-,TRBJ1-1,14,CAISEGRGGGEAFF,TGTGCCATCAGTGAGGGCAGGGGTGGGGGTGAAGCTTTCTTT
-,TRBV6-5,-,TRBJ1-1,15,CASSYRGDTKRGTFF,TGTGCCAGCAGTTACCGGGGGGACACCAAGCGGGGGACTTTCTTT
-,TRBV28,-,TRBJ1-5,14,CASSFGTPVGPQHF,TGTGCCAGCAGTTTCGGGACACCGGTTGGGCCCCAGCATTTT
-,TRBV25-1,-,TRBJ2-3,13,CASSEFWQDTQYF,TGTGCCAGCAGTGAATTCTGGCAAGATACGCAGTATTTT
-,TRBV28,-,TRBJ2-7,15,CASGLPRGTTYEQYF,TGTGCCAGCGGACTCCCCAGGGGAACCACCTACGAGCAGTACTTC
-,TRBV6-5,-,TRBJ1-1,12,CASRTGRTEAFF,TGTGCCAGCAGAACAGGGAGAACTGAAGCTTTCTTT
-,TRBV14,-,TRBJ2-5,12,CASSRPVGPQYF,TGTGCCAGCAGCCGTCCGGTCGGACCCCAGTACTTC
-,TRBV5-1,-,TRBJ1-1,13,CASSPVPNTEAFF,TGCGCCAGCAGCCCCGTGCCGAACACTGAAGCTTTCTTT
-,TRBV6-6,-,TRBJ1-1,13,CASRDDTNTEAFF,TGTGCCAGCAGGGATGACACGAACACTGAAGCTTTCTTT
-,TRBV19,-,TRBJ1-1,14,CASSSLRRSLIAFF,TGTGCCAGTAGTTCCTTACGACGGAGTCTGATAGCTTTCTTT
-,TRBV7-3,-,TRBJ2-3,14,CASSLAGDKDTQYF,TGTGCCAGCAGCTTGGCCGGGGATAAGGATACGCAGTATTTT
-,TRBV11-2,-,TRBJ1-3,14,CASRTGQGYNTIYF,TGTGCCAGCAGGACCGGGCAGGGTTATAACACCATATATTTT
-,TRBV9,-,TRBJ1-2,13,CASSVGNGYGYTF,TGTGCCAGCAGCGTAGGGAACGGCTATGGCTACACCTTC
-,TRBV6-1,-,TRBJ2-5,16,CASSGRDRGGLETQYF,TGTGCCAGCAGTGGCAGGGACCGAGGGGGGTTGGAGACCCAGTACTTC
-,TRBV7-9,once,TRBJ1-2,17,CASSLGAQGWGNYGYTF,TGTGCCAGCAGCTTAGGGGCACAGGGTTGGGGGAACTATGGCTACACCTTC
TRBD2,TRBV11-2,once,TRBJ2-5,17,CASSFYSLTSGEETQYF,TGTGCCAGCAGCTTTTATTCCCTCACTAGCGGAGAAGAGACCCAGTACTTC
TRBD1,TRBV3-1/TRBV3-2,-,TRBJ1-1,14,CANSQEQGRTEAFF,TGTGCCAACAGCCAAGAACAGGGGAGGACTGAAGCTTTCTTT
-,TRBV27,-,TRBJ1-1,15,CASRGLGGAGTEAFF,TGTGCCAGCAGGGGGCTCGGCGGGGCGGGGACTGAAGCTTTCTTT
-,TRBV6-6,-,TRBJ2-1,16,CASSYPAGMGANEQFF,TGTGCCAGCAGTTACCCAGCGGGGATGGGGGCTAATGAGCAGTTCTTC